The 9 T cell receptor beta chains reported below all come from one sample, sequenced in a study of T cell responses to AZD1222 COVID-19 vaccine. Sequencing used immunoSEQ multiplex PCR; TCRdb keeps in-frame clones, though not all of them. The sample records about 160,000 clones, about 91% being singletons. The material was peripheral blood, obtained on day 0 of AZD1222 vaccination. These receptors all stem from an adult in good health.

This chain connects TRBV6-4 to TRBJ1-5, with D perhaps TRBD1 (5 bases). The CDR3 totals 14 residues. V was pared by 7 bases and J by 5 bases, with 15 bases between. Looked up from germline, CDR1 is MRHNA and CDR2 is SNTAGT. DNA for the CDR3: TGTGCCAGCATATCAGGGCCTCGCGATCAGCCCCAGCATTTT. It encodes CASISGPRDQPQHF.

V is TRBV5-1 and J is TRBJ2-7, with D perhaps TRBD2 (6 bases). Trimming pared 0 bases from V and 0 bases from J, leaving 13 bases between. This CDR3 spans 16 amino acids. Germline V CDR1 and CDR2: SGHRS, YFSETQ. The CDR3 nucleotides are TGCGCCAGCAGCTTGGGGCAGCGGGCCCTCTCCTACGAGCAGTACTTC. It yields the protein CASSLGQRALSYEQYF.

The CDR3 reads CATADRVGNQPQHF. In DNA form, the CDR3 reads TGTGCCACCGCGGACAGGGTCGGCAATCAGCCCCAGCATTTT. The V call is TRBV10-3, the J call TRBJ1-5, with 8 bases identical to TRBD1. The CDR3 has 14 amino acids. Germline CDR1 ENHRY, CDR2 SYGVKD. J gave up 2 bases and V 10 bases, and 7 bases lay outside the gene matches.

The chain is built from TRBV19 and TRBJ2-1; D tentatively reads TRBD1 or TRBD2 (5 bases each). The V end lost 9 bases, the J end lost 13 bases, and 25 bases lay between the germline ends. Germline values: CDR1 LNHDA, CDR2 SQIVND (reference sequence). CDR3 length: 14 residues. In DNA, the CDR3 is TGTGCCAGCCACGCAAGCGGCACGAACCAGGGTCAGTTCTTC. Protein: CASHASGTNQGQFF. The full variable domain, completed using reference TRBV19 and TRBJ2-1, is DGGITQSPKYLFRKEGQNVTLSCEQNLNHDAMYWYRQDPGQGLRLIYYSQIVNDFQKGDIAEGYSVSREKKESFPLTVTSAQKNPTAFYLCASHASGTNQGQFFGPGTRLTVL.

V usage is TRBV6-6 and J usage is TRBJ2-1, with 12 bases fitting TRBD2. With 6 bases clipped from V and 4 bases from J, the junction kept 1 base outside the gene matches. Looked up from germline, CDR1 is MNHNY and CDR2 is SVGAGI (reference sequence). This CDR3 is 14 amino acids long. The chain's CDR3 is CASRLAGGYNEQFF. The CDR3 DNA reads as TGTGCCAGCAGACTAGCGGGAGGATACAATGAGCAGTTCTTC.

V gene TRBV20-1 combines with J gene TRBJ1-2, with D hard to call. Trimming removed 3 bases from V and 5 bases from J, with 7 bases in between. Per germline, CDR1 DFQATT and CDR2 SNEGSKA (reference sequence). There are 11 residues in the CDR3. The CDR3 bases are TGCAGTGCTAGTGGAAGTTATGGCTACACCTTC. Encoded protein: CSASGSYGYTF.

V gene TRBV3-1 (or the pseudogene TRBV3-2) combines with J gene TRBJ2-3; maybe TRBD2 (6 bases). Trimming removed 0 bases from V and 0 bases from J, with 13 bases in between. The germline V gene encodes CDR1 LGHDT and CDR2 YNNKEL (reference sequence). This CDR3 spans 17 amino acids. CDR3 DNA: TGTGCCAGCAGCCAAGAATTTGGAGGGACTAGCACAGATACGCAGTATTTT. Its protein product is CASSQEFGGTSTDTQYF.

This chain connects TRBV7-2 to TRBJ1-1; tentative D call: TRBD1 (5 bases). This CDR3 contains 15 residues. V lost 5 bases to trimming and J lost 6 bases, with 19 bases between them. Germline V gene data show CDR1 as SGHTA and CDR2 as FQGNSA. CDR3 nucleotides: TGTGCCAGCAGCGTCGGGGGAGGAAATTTTCCTGAAGCTTTCTTT. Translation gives CASSVGGGNFPEAFF.

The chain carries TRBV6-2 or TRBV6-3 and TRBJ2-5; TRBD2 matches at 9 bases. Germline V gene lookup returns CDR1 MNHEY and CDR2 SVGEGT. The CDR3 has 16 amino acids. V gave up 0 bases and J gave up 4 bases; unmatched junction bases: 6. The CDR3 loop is CASSYSGAGGRETQYF. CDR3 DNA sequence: TGTGCCAGCAGTTACTCGGGAGCGGGGGGTAGAGAGACCCAGTACTTC.